This entry describes one T cell receptor (beta chain). The antigen it binds to is not known. Per-base quality was not reported, and no clone a single base away is much larger than it. The CDR3 starts with the cysteine, ends with the phenylalanine, and has 15 residues. Solely the CDR3 DNA is kept, with 45 bases framed from the first base. Taken from the germline V gene (reference sequence), the CDR1 and CDR2 loops are LNHDA and SQIVND. V is pruned by 5 bases and J by 6 bases, leaving 8 bases of the junction without a gene match. The cohort comprised more than 550 healthy bone marrow donors. Cohort members were all nominally healthy when sampled, although unrecorded immune exposures were likely present. The donor was CMV seropositive and belonged to the group of 250 to 300 seropositive cohort members. A peripheral blood sample was collected from each donor, and TCR beta sequencing was performed on peripheral blood mononuclear cells. Genomic DNA was extracted from the blood cell samples with the Qiagen DNeasy Blood Extraction Kit.

The sample belongs to a study of cytomegalovirus exposure and HLA in healthy donors (dated by TCRdb to between 2016 and 2019). Notes on the research overall: According to an earlier analysis of 450 to 650 of the donors, some 180 million T cells yielded some 110 million unique TCR beta sequences and 276 Gb of sequence data. Typing coverage differed by locus: A, B, C, DRB1 and DQB1 were typed in roughly 620-640 donors, DQA1 in approximately 520, DPA1 in 600 to 610, and DPB1 in roughly 450. In a later analysis, previously published TCR beta repertoires from 670 or so donors were re-analyzed and high-resolution HLA genotyping was added so that TCR occurrence patterns could be studied. The study combined high-throughput TCR immunosequencing, statistical association of individual TCRs with disease status, and machine learning to predict cytomegalovirus infection status. Four to six DR-DQ haplotypes were handled as single units for association and clustering, since linkage in the cohort was strong. All discovery cohort repertoires had been generated on a single sequencing platform. The study aimed to test whether signatures of past pathogen exposure could be identified by cataloging public T cell receptors. The T cell repertoires of about 700 subjects were profiled by immunosequencing and related to cytomegalovirus serostatus. Rather than using new phenotypic data, the later analysis identified candidate immune exposures from TCR beta sequences and from how often those sequences occurred across donors. Along with the approximately 700-subject first cohort, a separate validation cohort of about 110 different subjects was used. Donor age, sex, ethnicity and CMV serostatus were compiled together with the repertoire data. A later genetic analysis took genome-wide SNP genotypes for about 65% of the 666 donors and used that subset as a discovery cohort. An earlier analysis of about 600 of the donors used high-throughput TCR beta sequencing to judge whether each TCR beta V gene segment behaved as functional or pseudogenic. Across under 500 genotyped donors of the cohort, an average of roughly 200,000 unique TCR beta nucleotide sequences per donor were sequenced, and roughly 20% of those sequences were non-productive. An early release covering roughly 600 HLA-typed donors comprised about 300 gigabases of sequencing data and around 80 million unique TCR sequences. The genetic ancestry cluster associated with self-reported Caucasian donors included approximately 85% of the roughly 400 genotyped donors. HLA typing included class I and class II loci at four-digit resolution. Results the study describes overall, beyond this receptor: In an earlier analysis of 587 of the donors, most TCR beta V segments were observed in productive rearrangements about 87% or about 30% of the time, broadly matching IMGT annotations. The authors suggested that the approach could potentially be generalized to other disease states and immunological phenotypes. A later analysis found that TCR association rates varied across HLA loci, with DRB1 alleles showing the most associated TCRs and HLA-C alleles the fewest. For the cohort, immune exposure information was limited to CMV serostatus. A later genetic analysis reported fewer N-insertions in productive TCRs among donors in an Asian-associated ancestry cluster than the roughly 690-donor mean. Sequencing depth was assumed to be roughly uniform across donors in the presence/absence analyses, though that assumption may not hold. V-gene and J-gene trimming of TCR beta chains was associated with a missense DCLRE1C variant in a later genetic analysis, and the association was replicated in an independent cohort. A later analysis found that most CMV-associated TCR beta chains appeared HLA-restricted, with HLA associations seemingly driven largely by CMV exposure. In the study, around 150 TCR beta chains were listed as associated with cytomegalovirus. Most TCR sequences were observed very rarely across donors, whereas some public TCRs were present in many individuals. Cytomegalovirus status was reported to be diagnosed by the classifier with high specificity and sensitivity in both the original and validation cohorts. In vitro tests confirmed that a few of the cytomegalovirus-associated TCR beta chains recognize cytomegalovirus antigens. Because counts were too low, 15 to 20 rarely observed V segments, including chromosome 9 orphons, were excluded from the earlier analysis of 587 of the donors. A further reported finding was that TCR beta sequences accurately predicted the HLA-A and HLA-B alleles for most subjects in the first cohort. Strong co-occurrence of HLA alleles, especially DR and DQ, made assigning TCR associations to individual alleles difficult. A later analysis reported that several top co-occurrence clusters appeared linked to parvovirus B19, influenza, CMV and Epstein-Barr virus. Some IMGT-functional V segments, including TRBV6-2 and TRBV6-3, could not be distinguished by the 87-base-pair reads and were therefore excluded. Linkage disequilibrium might explain the correlated functional status among segregating V segments, but an unknown experimental factor could not be excluded. A group of highly shared sequence variants was considered likely to be a technical artifact of the sequencing pipeline. This cohort had only TCR beta chains sequenced, and the lack of alpha or paired-chain data limited which features could be detected. Because some donors lacked HLA typing at each locus, the association tests relied only on the typed subset. Compared with equally common non-associated chains, HLA-associated TCR beta chains in a later analysis were more clonally expanded and had lower generation probabilities. At a false discovery rate of 0.05, a later analysis linked 16,000 or so TCR beta sequences to specific HLA alleles.

Library preparation was by the immunoSEQ multiplex PCR assay. For the multiplex PCR, a mixture combining 60 forward primers for TCR Vbeta segments and 13 reverse primers for TCR Jbeta segments was used. Amplification of the CDR3 region of rearranged TCR beta genes was performed with a multiplex PCR assay on genomic DNA. Amplified TCR beta libraries were sequenced as 87-base-pair reads on the Illumina HiSeq System. The authors processed their data as follows. A later analysis counted tens of millions of unique TCR beta chains across the 670 or so repertoires, and some 11 million of these chains were shared by at least two donors. Raw reads were error-corrected and collapsed into unique sequences with a nearest-neighbor algorithm that merged closely related sequences to remove PCR and sequencing errors. V, D and J gene segments were assigned by aligning CDR3 sequences to IMGT reference sequences. For a sequence to be retained, at least a six-nucleotide match to both a V gene segment and a J gene segment was required. Rearrangements were called productive when the CDR3 lacked stop codons and stayed in frame with V and J; all others were non-productive. CDR3 was defined according to IMGT convention as the region running from the second conserved V-encoded cysteine to the conserved J-encoded phenylalanine. In an earlier analysis of some 550 of the donors, sequences lacking an unambiguous match to a single V gene segment were excluded. An earlier analysis of 500 to 700 of the donors classified V segments as functional when productive rearrangements were above 56.7% and as segregating when the standard deviation between donors was above 5%. To diagnose cytomegalovirus status from the catalog of TCR beta chain sequences, a statistical classification framework was built. V and J gene assignment, in a later analysis, came from comparing TCR nucleotide sequences with IMGT/GENE-DB human TR gene sequences. In a later analysis, CDR3 sequences and most-parsimonious VDJ recombination scenarios were assigned using the TCRdist pipeline. In a later analysis, each TCR beta chain was defined by its CDR3 amino acid sequence together with its V-gene family, and reads lacking a unique V-gene family were excluded. In a later analysis, 450 to 600 highly shared, low-generation-probability nucleotide sequences were removed to address suspected cross-contamination and a sequencing artifact. A later analysis calculated a clonal expansion index for each public chain from normalized within-repertoire ranks of inferred template counts. A later analysis computed generation probabilities with a VDJ recombination model fitted to out-of-frame rearrangements, and checked the results against IGoR. In a later analysis, hypergeometric tests were used to score TCR-TCR, TCR-HLA and TCR-CMV co-occurrence, with a repertoire-size bias correction applied to TCR pairs. False discovery rates were estimated in a later analysis by permuting HLA or CMV assignments 20 times. In a later analysis, co-occurring TCRs were grouped with DBSCAN, and TCRdist sequence similarity was added when clustering was performed within HLA-allele-positive subsets. Co-occurrence clustering excluded repertoires with fewer than 30,000 or more than 120,000 public chains, plus five with anomalous nucleotide sharing. TCRdb retrieved this table from immuneACCESS and kept in-frame rearrangements only. Not all clones are present; in checked studies, unresolved V genes account for under half, and no reason is known for the remainder. V and J calls and clone size are as listed in that table; D and trimming were resolved from the DNA. This sample gives 120,000 to 150,000 clones in total; approximately 80% of them show up just once. Roughly 4.3% of the sample is in the top ten clones.

Source material: PBMCs. The source of this sequence is a woman in her thirties or forties in good health and CMV-seropositive. The chain is assembled from TRBV19 and TRBJ2-2; TRBD1 fits 8 bases in the junction. The DNA sequence follows: TGTGCCAGTAGTGGAGGACAGGGTTGGGCCGGGGAGCTGTTTTTT. Its translation is CASSGGQGWAGELFF.